Shown below are 14 T cell receptor beta chains from a single sample sequenced in a study of blood T cells in healthy people across ages. Primed by a sample-barcoded 5' primer and a J-beta primer mix, a second PCR proceeded for about 7 to 11 cycles. TCRdb processed the 5' RACE reads anew with MiXCR; each CDR3 protein has one entry. This table holds 1.5 million to 2 million distinct CDR3 sequences, roughly 30% found once. Sequencing was carried out using blood. These receptor sequences come from a woman aged 30 to 39 in good health.

The genes are TRBV4-1 and TRBJ1-5; D is undetermined. Germline CDR1 is MGHRA and CDR2 is YSYEKL. Trimming cost V 4 bases and J 4 bases, with 11 bases left between them. This CDR3 has 14 residues. CDR3 nucleotides: TGCGCCAGCAGCCCGGGAGTGTTAAATCAGCCCCAGCATTTT. This codes for CASSPGVLNQPQHF.

This clonotype was counted ten times or more. The V call is TRBV14, the J call TRBJ1-2; 7 positions agree with TRBD1. The CDR3 loop spans 13 amino acids. Germline values: CDR1 SGHDN, CDR2 FVKESK. With 4 bases clipped from V and 4 bases from J, the junction kept 3 bases outside the gene matches. The CDR3 is CASSRGQIYGYTF. In nucleotides, the CDR3 is TGTGCCAGCAGCCGGGGACAGATCTATGGCTACACCTTC.

The V call is TRBV7-7, the J call TRBJ2-1; the D is unclear. CDR3 length: 14 amino acids. V was clipped by 2 bases and J by 5 bases, with 10 bases between them. Per the germline V gene, CDR1 is SSHAT and CDR2 is FNYEAQ (reference sequence). CDR3 residues: CASSLNPADNEQFF. CDR3 in DNA: TGTGCCAGCAGCTTAAATCCGGCGGACAATGAGCAGTTCTTC.

Comment on this clonotype: A much larger clone lies one base from this, so it may be a read error. The genes are TRBV5-1 and TRBJ2-1; 11 bases agree with TRBD2. CDR1 and CDR2 (germline): SGHRS, YFSETQ. The J segment lost 8 bases and the V segment lost 5 bases, leaving 9 bases of the junction unmatched. This CDR3 is built from 15 residues. CDR3 bases: TGCGCCAGCAGTTCGACTAGCGGGGTCAACGATGAGCAGTTCTTC. Translating gives CASSSTSGVNDEQFF.

The V call is TRBV7-2, the J call TRBJ2-1, with D tentatively TRBD2 (5 bases). CDR3 length equals 13 residues. The V and J ends lost 9 bases and 4 bases respectively, with 13 bases between them. From germline, CDR1 is SGHTA and CDR2 FQGNSA. As DNA, the CDR3 is TGTGCCAGGCCTGCCGGGGATTACAATGAGCAGTTCTTC. Translated, it gives CARPAGDYNEQFF. Complete variable domain (other parts from reference TRBV7-2 and TRBJ2-1): GAGVSQSPSNKVTEKGKDVELRCDPISGHTALYWYRQSLGQGLEFLIYFQGNSAPDKSGLPSDRFSAERTGGSVSTLTIQRTQQEDSAVYLCARPAGDYNEQFFGPGTRLTVL.

This clonotype was observed a handful of times. The gene calls are TRBV24-1 and TRBJ1-5; 9 nucleotides agree with TRBD1. There are 14 residues in the CDR3. Germline V gene lookup returns CDR1 KGHDR and CDR2 SFDVKD. V trimming: 9 bases; J trimming: 6 bases; junction bases outside the gene matches: 8. The CDR3 protein is CATADRGDGQPQHF. CDR3 bases: TGTGCCACCGCCGACAGGGGGGACGGTCAGCCCCAGCATTTT.

J is TRBJ2-1 and V is TRBV7-2, with D tentatively TRBD2 (5 bases). Trimming stripped 8 bases from V and 8 bases from J, with 13 bases between. The germline gives CDR1 SGHTA, CDR2 FQGNSA. This CDR3 comprises 12 residues. The CDR3 region has the DNA TGTGCCAGCGGGAGAGGGTGGGATGAGCAGTTCTTC. It yields the protein CASGRGWDEQFF.

A few counts support this clonotype. J is TRBJ2-3 and V is TRBV20-1; D not certain. Germline V gives CDR1 DFQATT, CDR2 SNEGSKA (reference sequence). V was shortened by 0 bases and J by 2 bases, with 15 bases between the two germline ends. CDR3 size: 16 residues. CDR3 sequence (DNA): TGCAGTGCTAGAGATCTTTCGGGCGGCCTCACAGATACGCAGTATTTT. It yields the protein CSARDLSGGLTDTQYF.

Worth noting for this clonotype: A much larger clone lies a single base off, so this may be a read error. This chain joins TRBV27 and TRBJ2-4; 9 bases line up with TRBD2. This CDR3 contains 15 residues. Trimming cost V 5 bases and J 13 bases; bases outside gene matches: 15. Germline values: CDR1 MNHEY, CDR2 SMNVEV (reference sequence). CDR3 DNA sequence: TGTGCCAGCAGTACGGCTAGCGGGGCCTACAATGAGCAGTACTTC. This sequence encodes CASSTASGAYNEQYF.

As regards this clonotype: This likely stems from a read error, as it lies one base from a far larger clone. The chain is built from TRBV12-3 or TRBV12-4 and TRBJ2-1; a possible D gene is TRBD2 (5 bases). The CDR3 extends over 11 amino acids. Deletions cut 3 bases from V and 12 bases from J, with 9 bases between. The CDR3 spells CASSFGDVQFF. Written as DNA, the CDR3 is TGTGCCAGCAGTTTCGGGGATGTGCAGTTCTTC.

In regard to this clonotype: This may be a read error, as it is one base from a much larger clone. The V and J genes are TRBV6-2 or TRBV6-3 and TRBJ2-7; D is ambiguous. There are 13 residues in the CDR3. Germline CDR1 reads MNHEY; CDR2 reads SVGEGT. The CDR3 bases are TGTGCCAGCAAAACCGACAACTCCTACGAGCAGGACTTC. It encodes CASKTDNSYEQDF.

This clonotype was recorded at least ten times. This chain uses TRBV28 with TRBJ1-2, with TRBD1 identical over 9 bases. The CDR3 length is 16 residues. The V segment lost 7 bases and the J segment 2 bases; nucleotides outside the gene matches: 11. Germline V lookup: CDR1 MDHEN, CDR2 SYDVKM. The CDR3 here is CASKTGGLVANYGYTF. As DNA, the CDR3 is TGTGCCAGCAAGACAGGGGGACTGGTAGCGAACTATGGCTACACCTTC.

CDR3 nucleotide sequence: TGTGCCAGCCATAACACCGGGGAGCTGTTTTTT. Protein: CASHNTGELFF. The chain recombines TRBV12-3 or TRBV12-4 with TRBJ2-2; unclear D gene. The ends were cut back, 8 bases at V and 2 bases at J, with 3 bases in the middle. The CDR3 is made up of 11 amino acids.

This clonotype has just a few counts. The chain links TRBV27 to TRBJ1-1; the D gene is possibly TRBD1 (5 bases). The CDR3 is made up of 13 amino acids. Trimming removed 4 bases from V and 4 bases from J, with 10 bases in between. Germline lookup yields CDR1 MNHEY and CDR2 SMNVEV (reference sequence). CDR3 bases: TGTGCCAGCAGTTGGGGTAGGGGCACTGAAGCTTTCTTT. Its protein product is CASSWGRGTEAFF.